One and the same sample provided the 23 T cell receptor beta chains below, sequenced in a study of blood T cell repertoires in COVID-19. The table came from immunoSEQ multiplex PCR; TCRdb's copy has only in-frame clones and leaves some out. The table lists approximately 290,000 clones, approximately 85% of them singletons. The sample was peripheral blood. The receptor source for this set is a human donor with COVID-19, enrolled during active disease. The donor label of this sample is uncertain.

The chain uses TRBV5-8 and TRBJ1-5; D gene ambiguous. This CDR3 is built from 16 residues. Germline V gene lookup returns CDR1 SGHTS and CDR2 YDEGEE. Trimming took off 4 bases at V and 4 bases at J, with 18 bases between the two ends. The CDR3 DNA follows: TGTGCCAGCAGCCCCATGATGGGGAGCCTTAATCAGCCCCAGCATTTT. Protein product: CASSPMMGSLNQPQHF.

The V gene is TRBV27, the J gene TRBJ1-1, with 8 bases fitting TRBD1. There are 16 residues in the CDR3. V shed 3 bases and J 1 base; nucleotides not matched to a gene: 7. Germline V gene sequence: CDR1 MNHEY, CDR2 SMNVEV (reference sequence). The CDR3: CASSFFRGRGNTEAFF. CDR3 sequence (DNA): TGTGCCAGCAGTTTCTTCAGGGGGCGCGGGAACACTGAAGCTTTCTTT.

The CDR3 region is CASSLSTRQSSYNEQFF. Here the CDR3 DNA reads TGTGCCAGCAGTTTATCGACCAGACAGAGCTCCTACAATGAGCAGTTCTTC. The chain joins TRBV27 to TRBJ2-1; D may be TRBD1 (5 bases). The CDR3 runs 17 residues. Between the trimmed V and J ends, which lost 0 bases and 0 bases, there was a span of 12 bases. Per germline, CDR1 MNHEY and CDR2 SMNVEV (reference sequence).

The rearrangement joins TRBV3-1 (or the pseudogene TRBV3-2) to TRBJ1-1; unclear D gene. The CDR3 is 15 residues long. CDR1 and CDR2 from the germline V gene are LGHDT and YNNKEL (reference sequence). V gave up 1 base and J gave up 1 base, with 10 bases separating them. The CDR3 DNA reads TGTGCCAGCAGCCAAGGTCACAGTCCGAACACTGAAGCTTTCTTT. This translates into CASSQGHSPNTEAFF.

The chain uses TRBV30 and TRBJ1-2, with 8 bases fitting TRBD1. The trim removed 4 bases at V and 8 bases at J, leaving 12 bases unmatched. The length of the CDR3 is 14 residues. Germline V CDR1 and CDR2: GTSNPN, SVGIG (reference sequence). CDR3 protein: CAWNALTGAGGYTF. The CDR3 DNA reads as TGTGCCTGGAACGCGTTGACAGGGGCAGGCGGCTACACCTTC.

The chain recombines TRBV5-4 with TRBJ2-5; 10 nucleotides align to TRBD2. V lost 8 bases and J lost 5; bases outside the gene matches: 9. Germline V gene lookup returns CDR1 SGHNT and CDR2 YYREEE (reference sequence). The CDR3 loop spans 14 amino acids. The CDR3 spells CASSLAGVSETQYF. CDR3 DNA: TGTGCCAGTTCCCTAGCGGGAGTCTCCGAGACCCAGTACTTC. Full variable domain (rest looked up from reference TRBV5-4 and TRBJ2-5): ETGVTQSPTHLIKTRGQQVTLRCSSQSGHNTVSWYQQALGQGPQFIFQYYREEENGRGNFPPRFSGLQFPNYSSELNVNALELDDSALYLCASSLAGVSETQYFGPGTRLLVL.

Written as DNA, the CDR3 is TGTGCCAGCAGCCAAGCGGACACAGCGGAGCAGTACTTC. Its protein is CASSQADTAEQYF. This rearrangement joins TRBV3-1 (or the pseudogene TRBV3-2) to TRBJ2-7; TRBD1 is a possible D gene (5 bases). Trimming took off 1 base at V and 7 bases at J, with 11 bases between the two ends. This CDR3 comprises 13 residues. CDR1 and CDR2 from the germline V gene are LGHDT and YNNKEL (reference sequence).

This clone was seen once. The chain carries TRBV9 and TRBJ1-3; no firm D call. The CDR3 sequence is 16 residues long. Germline assignment: CDR1 SGDLS and CDR2 YYNGEE. Between the trimmed V and J ends, which lost 1 base and 2 bases, there was a span of 13 bases. CDR3: CASSVKAQTTGNTIYF. For the CDR3, the DNA is TGTGCCAGCAGCGTAAAAGCTCAAACGACTGGAAACACCATATATTTT.

The chain joins TRBV6-1 to TRBJ1-6, with 7 positions matching TRBD1. V lost 3 bases to trimming and J lost 5 bases; unmatched junction nucleotides: 10. CDR1 and CDR2 from the germline V gene are MNHNS and SASEGT. This CDR3 contains 17 residues. The CDR3 nucleotides read TGTGCCAGCAGTGACCCCCTCGGGACAGAGGATAATTCACCCCTCCACTTT. Translation gives CASSDPLGTEDNSPLHF.

This clone showed up just once. The V gene is TRBV7-2, the J gene TRBJ1-4; no firm D call. Looked up from germline, CDR1 is SGHTA and CDR2 is FQGNSA. V was pared by 5 bases and J by 5 bases, with 12 bases between. This CDR3 is 14 amino acids long. CDR3 nucleotides: TGTGCCAGCAGCCGTCCGGGGTTCAATGAAAAACTGTTTTTT. It translates to CASSRPGFNEKLFF. The full variable domain, in which reference TRBV7-2 and TRBJ1-4 provide the parts outside the CDR3, is GAGVSQSPSNKVTEKGKDVELRCDPISGHTALYWYRQSLGQGLEFLIYFQGNSAPDKSGLPSDRFSAERTGGSVSTLTIQRTQQEDSAVYLCASSRPGFNEKLFFGSGTQLSVL.

This clone was seen only a few times. The chain has TRBV1 and TRBJ2-4; the table's D call of TRBD2 was not tested on the DNA. TRBV1 corresponds to a pseudogene. CDR3 length: 18 residues. The CDR3 here is CTSSQDPPSAGRGNIQYF. The DNA for the CDR3 is TGCACCAGCAGCCAAGATCCCCCCTCAGCGGGACGAGGAAACATTCAGTACTTC.

The chain combines TRBV19 with TRBJ1-4; D gene ambiguous. Trimming stripped 4 bases from V and 2 bases from J, with 11 bases between. CDR3 length: 15 residues. The V gene's germline CDR1 is LNHDA and CDR2 SQIVND (reference sequence). This CDR3 reads CASSNRGGTNEKLFF. The DNA of the CDR3 is TGTGCCAGTAGTAACCGGGGAGGGACTAATGAAAAACTGTTTTTT.

This chain links TRBV3-1 (or the pseudogene TRBV3-2) with TRBJ2-3, with 12 bases fitting TRBD1. Trimming cost V 4 bases and J 7 bases; bases outside gene matches: 9. Germline V CDR1 and CDR2: LGHDT, YNNKEL (reference sequence). This CDR3 region has 16 residues. CDR3 sequence reads: CASSRTGTGGAHTQYF. In nucleotides, the CDR3 is TGTGCCAGCAGCCGTACCGGGACAGGGGGCGCGCATACGCAGTATTTT.

J is TRBJ2-3 and V is TRBV7-2; 13 nucleotides match TRBD2. Germline V gene data show CDR1 as SGHTA and CDR2 as FQGNSA. V was pared by 4 bases and J by 4 bases, with 5 bases of the junction left unmatched. The CDR3 is 16 residues long. The CDR3 DNA reads as TGTGCCAGCAGCTCAGGACTAGCGGGAGCCGCAGATACGCAGTATTTT. Amino acids: CASSSGLAGAADTQYF.

This chain uses TRBV11-1 with TRBJ1-2; no clear D gene. Trimming pared 3 bases from V and 1 base from J, leaving 15 bases between. Germline V gives CDR1 SGHAT, CDR2 FQDESV (reference sequence). The CDR3 length is 16 residues. DNA for the CDR3: TGTGCCAGCAGCTTTTATCCGGGAGCTGATAACTATGGCTACACCTTC. It specifies CASSFYPGADNYGYTF. Full variable domain (rest looked up from reference TRBV11-1 and TRBJ1-2): EAEVAQSPRYKITEKSQAVAFWCDPISGHATLYWYRQILGQGPELLVQFQDESVVDDSQLPKDRFSAERLKGVDSTLKIQPAELGDSAMYLCASSFYPGADNYGYTFGSGTRLTVV.

The chain uses TRBV6-1 and TRBJ2-2; TRBD2 matches 8 bases. Germline V gene sequence: CDR1 MNHNS, CDR2 SASEGT. V shed 3 bases and J 7 bases; nucleotides not matched to a gene: 7. The CDR3 contains 15 residues. CDR3 residues: CASSDPGRGIGELFF. The DNA for the CDR3 is TGTGCCAGCAGTGACCCCGGGAGGGGGATCGGGGAGCTGTTTTTT.

This sequence joins TRBV7-2 and TRBJ1-1; D is uncertain. Between the trimmed V and J ends, which lost 5 bases and 1 base, there was a span of 17 bases. The germline CDR1 and CDR2 sequences are SGHTA and FQGNSA. The CDR3 spans 16 residues. The CDR3 sequence is CASSQDRQRGNTEAFF. DNA of the CDR3: TGTGCCAGCAGCCAGGACCGTCAGCGGGGGAACACTGAAGCTTTCTTT.

The J gene is TRBJ2-1, the V gene TRBV6-5; 9 bases line up with TRBD1. The trim removed 7 bases at V and 3 bases at J, leaving 7 bases unmatched. Germline lookup yields CDR1 MNHEY and CDR2 SVGAGI. CDR3 length equals 15 residues. CDR3 region: CASIKDRGGYNEQFF. CDR3 in DNA: TGTGCCAGCATCAAGGACAGGGGAGGCTACAATGAGCAGTTCTTC.

In this sample, this clone turned up once. The chain recombines TRBV24-1 with TRBJ2-3, with D possibly being TRBD2 (5 bases). The CDR3 contains 16 residues. In germline, CDR1 is KGHDR, CDR2 SFDVKD. V dropped 5 bases and J dropped 4 bases, with 18 bases sitting between them. Written as DNA, the CDR3 is TGTGCCACCAGTGGCAATCGGGATATTAGGGCAGATACGCAGTATTTT. Translating gives CATSGNRDIRADTQYF.

This clone showed up just once. The CDR3 DNA reads TGTGCCAGCAGTCGGACTAGCGGGAGCCCCGGGGAGCTGTTTTTT. Protein sequence: CASSRTSGSPGELFF. The gene calls are TRBV3-1 (or the pseudogene TRBV3-2) and TRBJ2-2; 13 bases fit TRBD2. The CDR3 is made up of 15 amino acids. The trim removed 6 bases at V and 6 bases at J, leaving 4 bases unmatched. Germline CDR1 reads LGHDT; CDR2 reads YNNKEL (reference sequence).

The chain has TRBV3-1 (or the pseudogene TRBV3-2) and TRBJ1-1, with D uncertain. Per the germline V gene, CDR1 is LGHDT and CDR2 is YNNKEL (reference sequence). V was pared by 1 base and J by 0 bases, with 6 bases between. The CDR3 is 14 residues long. CDR3 sequence: CASSQARMNTEAFF. Written as DNA, the CDR3 is TGTGCCAGCAGCCAAGCGCGGATGAACACTGAAGCTTTCTTT.

This clone was observed a few times. CDR3 sequence reads: CASSLNGGRTDTQYF. DNA for the CDR3: TGTGCCAGCAGCTTAAATGGCGGTCGCACAGATACGCAGTATTTT. The chain employs TRBV7-3 and TRBJ2-3; D gene ambiguous. The CDR3 is 15 amino acids. The V end lost 1 base, the J end lost 1 base, and 9 bases lay between the germline ends. From germline, CDR1 is SGHTA and CDR2 FQGTGA.

The chain recombines TRBV30 with TRBJ1-2, with TRBD1 identical over 9 bases. V shed 5 bases, J shed 8 bases, and the junction held 3 bases outside the gene matches. This CDR3 comprises 11 residues. Germline V CDR1 and CDR2: GTSNPN, SVGIG (reference sequence). The CDR3 is CAWGQGRGYTF. In DNA, the CDR3 is TGTGCCTGGGGACAGGGGAGAGGCTACACCTTC.